This T cell receptor beta chain was profiled in a study of blood T cell repertoires in COVID-19. Study at large: Some COVID-19 samples were acute and others convalescent; all came from the United States, Italy and Spain. Nucleic acid was either cDNA or gDNA, and it came from T cells, B-cell-depleted T cells, or PBMCs.

V lost 4 bases to trimming and J lost 0 bases; unmatched junction nucleotides: 2. The CDR3 spans 14 residues. The V gene's germline CDR1 is LNHDA and CDR2 SQIVND (reference sequence). Per the study methods: Amplifying reference gene primers gave estimates of nucleated cell counts. Measured with immunoSEQ multiplex PCR; TCRdb has only the in-frame clones, and not every one. V and J calls and clone size follow that table, whereas D and trimming were derived from the DNA. Of approximately 200,000 clones listed, about 88% are singletons. The rearrangement joins TRBV19 to TRBJ2-5; 7 bases map to TRBD1. Sequencing was carried out using peripheral blood. The sequence was collected from a man in his 70s with active or convalescent COVID-19. CDR3 sequence: CASSTGTDQETQYF. CDR3 DNA sequence: TGTGCCAGTAGTACCGGGACAGACCAAGAGACCCAGTACTTC.